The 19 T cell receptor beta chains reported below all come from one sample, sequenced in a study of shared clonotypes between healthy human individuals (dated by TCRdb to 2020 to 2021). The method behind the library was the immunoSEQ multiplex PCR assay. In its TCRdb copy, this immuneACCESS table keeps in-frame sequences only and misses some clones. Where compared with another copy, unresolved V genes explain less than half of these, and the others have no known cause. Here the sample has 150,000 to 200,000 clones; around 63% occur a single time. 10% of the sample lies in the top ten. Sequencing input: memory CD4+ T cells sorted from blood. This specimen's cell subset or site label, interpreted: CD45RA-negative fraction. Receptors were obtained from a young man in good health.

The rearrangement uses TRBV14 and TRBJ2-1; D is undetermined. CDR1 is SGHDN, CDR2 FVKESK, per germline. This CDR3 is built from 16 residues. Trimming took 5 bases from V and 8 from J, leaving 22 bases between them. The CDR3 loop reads CASSDRLGDPDDEQFF. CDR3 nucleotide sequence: TGTGCCAGCAGCGACCGACTTGGAGACCCTGACGATGAGCAGTTCTTC.

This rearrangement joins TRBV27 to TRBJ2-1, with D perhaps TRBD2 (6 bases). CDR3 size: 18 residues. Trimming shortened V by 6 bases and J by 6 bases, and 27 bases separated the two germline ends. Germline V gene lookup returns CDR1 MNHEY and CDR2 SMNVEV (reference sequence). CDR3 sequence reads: CASSLIGGLSTGGNEQFF. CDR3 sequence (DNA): TGTGCCAGCAGCCTTATTGGGGGACTCAGCACCGGGGGCAATGAGCAGTTCTTC.

The CDR3 nucleotides read TGTGCCAGCAGTGCTGTTGGAAATACGCAGTATTTT. It codes for CASSAVGNTQYF. The chain employs TRBV6-1 and TRBJ2-3, with D hard to call. Trimming removed 4 bases at V and 7 bases at J, with 9 bases between. This CDR3 region has 12 residues. Germline V gene lookup returns CDR1 MNHNS and CDR2 SASEGT.

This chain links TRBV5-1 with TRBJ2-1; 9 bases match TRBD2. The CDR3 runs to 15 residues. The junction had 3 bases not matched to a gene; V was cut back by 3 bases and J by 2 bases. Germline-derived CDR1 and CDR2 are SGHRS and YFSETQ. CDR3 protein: CASSSLAGAYNEQFF. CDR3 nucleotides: TGCGCCAGCAGCTCATTAGCGGGGGCCTACAATGAGCAGTTCTTC.

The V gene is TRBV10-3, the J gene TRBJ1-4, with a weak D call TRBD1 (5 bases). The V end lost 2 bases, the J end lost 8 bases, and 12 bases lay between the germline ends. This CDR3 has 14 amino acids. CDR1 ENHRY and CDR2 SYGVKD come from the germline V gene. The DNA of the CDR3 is TGTGCCATCAGTGAGGCCAGGGATGGAGAAAAACTGTTTTTT. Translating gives CAISEARDGEKLFF.

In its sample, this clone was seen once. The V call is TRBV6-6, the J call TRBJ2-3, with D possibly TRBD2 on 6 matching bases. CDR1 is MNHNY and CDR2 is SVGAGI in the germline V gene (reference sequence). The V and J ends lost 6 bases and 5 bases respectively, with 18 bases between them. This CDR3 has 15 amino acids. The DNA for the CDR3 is TGTGCCAGCAGGCAGACTAGTTTCGAGGGAGATACGCAGTATTTT. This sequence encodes CASRQTSFEGDTQYF.

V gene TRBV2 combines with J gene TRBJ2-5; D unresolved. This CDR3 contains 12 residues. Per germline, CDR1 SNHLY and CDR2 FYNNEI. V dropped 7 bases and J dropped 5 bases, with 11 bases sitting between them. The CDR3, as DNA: TGTGCCAGCACTACGTCTAGGGAGACCCAGTACTTC. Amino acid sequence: CASTTSRETQYF.

DNA for the CDR3: TGCGCCAGCAGCGCCGTCTATGGGGGGGAGCTGTTTTTT. Translating gives CASSAVYGGELFF. The chain employs TRBV4-3 and TRBJ2-2, with unresolved D. V lost 5 bases, J lost 8 bases, and 12 bases lay in between. CDR3 length equals 13 residues. The V gene's germline CDR1 is LGHNA and CDR2 YSLEER.

The CDR3 protein is CAITGTYNEQFF. CDR3 nucleotide sequence: TGTGCCATCACAGGGACCTACAATGAGCAGTTCTTC. The chain carries TRBV7-9 and TRBJ2-1; TRBD1 is a possible D gene (6 bases). CDR1 and CDR2 from the germline V gene are SEHNR and FQNEAQ (reference sequence). Trimming pared 10 bases from V and 2 bases from J, leaving 9 bases between. This CDR3 region has 12 residues.

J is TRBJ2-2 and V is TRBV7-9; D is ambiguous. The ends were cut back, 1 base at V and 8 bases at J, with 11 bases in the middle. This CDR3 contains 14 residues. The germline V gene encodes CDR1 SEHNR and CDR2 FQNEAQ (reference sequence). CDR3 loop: CASSLVVNAGELFF. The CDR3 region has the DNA TGTGCCAGCAGCTTAGTCGTCAACGCTGGGGAGCTGTTTTTT.

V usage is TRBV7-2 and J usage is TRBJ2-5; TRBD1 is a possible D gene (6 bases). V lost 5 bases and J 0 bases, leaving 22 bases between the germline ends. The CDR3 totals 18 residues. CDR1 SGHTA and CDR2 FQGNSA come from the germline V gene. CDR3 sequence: CASSSGLGHREYQETQYF. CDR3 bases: TGTGCCAGCAGCAGTGGCTTGGGACACCGCGAGTACCAAGAGACCCAGTACTTC.

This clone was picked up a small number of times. The CDR3 nucleotides are TGTGCCAGCAGCCAAGACCAAGGACAGCTTCAAGAGACCCAGTACTTC. This codes for CASSQDQGQLQETQYF. The J gene is TRBJ2-5, the V gene TRBV14, with D possibly being TRBD1 (6 bases). This CDR3 has 16 residues. From germline, CDR1 is SGHDN and CDR2 FVKESK. Trimming pared 0 bases from V and 2 bases from J, leaving 13 bases between.

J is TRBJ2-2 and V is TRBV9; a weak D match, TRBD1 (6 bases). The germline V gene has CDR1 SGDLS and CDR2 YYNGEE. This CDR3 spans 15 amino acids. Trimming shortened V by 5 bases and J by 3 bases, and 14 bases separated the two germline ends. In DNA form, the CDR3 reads TGTGCCAGCAGTGCCGGCGGACAGTACACCGGGGAGCTGTTTTTT. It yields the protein CASSAGGQYTGELFF. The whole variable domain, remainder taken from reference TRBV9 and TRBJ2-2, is DSGVTQTPKHLITATGQRVTLRCSPRSGDLSVYWYQQSLDQGLQFLIQYYNGEERAKGNILERFSAQQFPDLHSELNLSSLELGDSALYFCASSAGGQYTGELFFGEGSRLTVL.

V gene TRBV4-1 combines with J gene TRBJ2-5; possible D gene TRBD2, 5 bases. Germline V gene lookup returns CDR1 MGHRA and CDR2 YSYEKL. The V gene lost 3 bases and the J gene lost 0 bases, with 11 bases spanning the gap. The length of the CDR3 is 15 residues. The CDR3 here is CASSHAGLNQETQYF. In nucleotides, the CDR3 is TGCGCCAGCAGCCATGCCGGACTGAACCAAGAGACCCAGTACTTC.

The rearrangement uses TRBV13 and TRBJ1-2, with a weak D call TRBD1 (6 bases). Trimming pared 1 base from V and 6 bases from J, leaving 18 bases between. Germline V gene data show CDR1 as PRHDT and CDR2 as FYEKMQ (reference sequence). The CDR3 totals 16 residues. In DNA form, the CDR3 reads TGTGCCAGCAGCTTAGATCTGTGGGGGGCAGGTGATGGCTACACCTTC. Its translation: CASSLDLWGAGDGYTF.

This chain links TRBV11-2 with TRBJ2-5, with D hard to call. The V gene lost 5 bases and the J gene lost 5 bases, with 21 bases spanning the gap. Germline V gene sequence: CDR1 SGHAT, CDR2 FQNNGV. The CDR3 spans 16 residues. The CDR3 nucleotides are TGTGCCAGCAGCCCCCAACCCGGACGGGCGAGGGAGACCCAGTACTTC. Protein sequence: CASSPQPGRARETQYF.

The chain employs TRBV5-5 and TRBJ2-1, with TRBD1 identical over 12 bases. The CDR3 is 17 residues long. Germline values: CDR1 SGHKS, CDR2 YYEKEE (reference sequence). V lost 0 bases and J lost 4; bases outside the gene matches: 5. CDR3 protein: CASSLAGQGAGYNEQFF. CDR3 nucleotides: TGTGCCAGCAGCTTGGCGGGACAGGGGGCCGGGTACAATGAGCAGTTCTTC. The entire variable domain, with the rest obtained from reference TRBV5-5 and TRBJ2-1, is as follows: DAGVTQSPTHLIKTRGQQVTLRCSPISGHKSVSWYQQVLGQGPQFIFQYYEKEERGRGNFPDRFSARQFPNYSSELNVNALLLGDSALYLCASSLAGQGAGYNEQFFGPGTRLTVL.

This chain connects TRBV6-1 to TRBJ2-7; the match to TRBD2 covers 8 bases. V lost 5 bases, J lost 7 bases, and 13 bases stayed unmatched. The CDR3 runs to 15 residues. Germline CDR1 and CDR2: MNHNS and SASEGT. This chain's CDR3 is CASSTQAGARGEQYF. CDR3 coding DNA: TGTGCCAGCAGTACCCAAGCGGGGGCTCGTGGGGAGCAGTACTTC.

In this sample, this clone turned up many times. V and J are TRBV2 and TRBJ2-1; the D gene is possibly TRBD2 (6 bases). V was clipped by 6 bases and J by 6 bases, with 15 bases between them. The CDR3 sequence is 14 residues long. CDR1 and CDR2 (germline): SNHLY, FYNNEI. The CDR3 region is CASRLAGFPNEQFF. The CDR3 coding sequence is TGTGCCAGCAGACTCGCGGGATTCCCCAATGAGCAGTTCTTC.